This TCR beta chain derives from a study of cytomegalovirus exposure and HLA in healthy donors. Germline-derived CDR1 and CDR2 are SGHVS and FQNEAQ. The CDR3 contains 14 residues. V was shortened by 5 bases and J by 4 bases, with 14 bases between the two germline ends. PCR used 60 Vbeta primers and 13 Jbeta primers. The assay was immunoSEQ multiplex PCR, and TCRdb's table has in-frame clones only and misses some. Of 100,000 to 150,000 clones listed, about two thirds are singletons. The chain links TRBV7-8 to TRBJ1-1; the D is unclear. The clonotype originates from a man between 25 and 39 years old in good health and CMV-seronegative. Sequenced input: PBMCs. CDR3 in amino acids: CASSPPTKTTEAFF. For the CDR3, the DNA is TGTGCCAGCAGCCCACCGACTAAAACCACTGAAGCTTTCTTT.